This TCR beta chain was identified in a study of cytomegalovirus exposure and HLA in healthy donors. On this clone: Its antigen remains unknown.

PCR primers comprised 60 Vbeta and 13 Jbeta primers. Measured with immunoSEQ multiplex PCR; TCRdb has only the in-frame clones, and not every one. The sample lists some 130,000 clones, about 80% occurring once. CDR1 is SGDLS and CDR2 is YYNGEE in the germline V gene. J was trimmed by 2 bases and V by 2 bases; bases with no gene match: 13. CDR3 length equals 19 residues. General study findings and limits: What TCR beta sequences reportedly achieved was accurate prediction of HLA-A and HLA-B alleles in most subjects. Later work associated roughly 17,000 TCR beta sequences with HLA alleles at 0.05 false discovery rate. A prior analysis recorded that most TCR beta V segments were productive about 90% or about 30% of the time. One later analysis reportedly identified an Asian-associated ancestry cluster that showed fewer N-insertions than the roughly 700-donor mean.

This clonotype was obtained from a male donor in good health and CMV-seropositive. The sample taken for sequencing was PBMCs. The V gene is TRBV9, the J gene TRBJ2-3, with 11 nucleotides matching TRBD2. The CDR3 is CASSVGTSGASGSTDTQYF. CDR3 nucleotides: TGTGCCAGCAGCGTTGGGACTAGCGGAGCCAGCGGGTCCACAGATACGCAGTATTTT.